This passage covers 32 T cell receptor beta chains from one sample sequenced in a study of CD8 T cells in ankylosing spondylitis. Points from the study as a whole: Characteristic of ankylosing spondylitis blood, it appeared, was a TCR beta motif comprising several highly homologous variants.

MiXCR, applied by TCRdb to the 5' RACE reads, yields one record per CDR3 protein. The sample records hundreds of thousands of distinct CDR3 sequences, approximately 12% being singletons. Which antigens these TCRs recognize remains unknown. The sample consisted of blood, either unsorted or a sorted T cell fraction (not recorded which). The receptors were gathered from a male donor with ankylosing spondylitis.

Ten or more counts support this clonotype. The rearrangement joins TRBV11-2 to TRBJ2-3; the D gene is possibly TRBD1 (5 bases). V was clipped by 0 bases and J by 4 bases, with 11 bases between them. Germline V gene sequence: CDR1 SGHAT, CDR2 FQNNGV. The CDR3 covers 15 residues. For the CDR3, the DNA is TGTGCCAGCAGCTTAGATTGGGCAGGGTCAGATACGCAGTATTTT. Amino acids: CASSLDWAGSDTQYF.

This rearrangement joins TRBV20-1 to TRBJ2-1; no clear D gene. Looked up from germline, CDR1 is DFQATT and CDR2 is SNEGSKA (reference sequence). With 6 bases removed from V and 6 bases from J, the gap between germline ends came to 9 bases. This CDR3 has 11 residues. This chain's CDR3 is CSAAEVNEQFF. The CDR3 DNA reads as TGCAGTGCCGCAGAGGTCAATGAGCAGTTCTTC.

This clonotype showed up just a few times. The V gene is TRBV6-1, the J gene TRBJ1-5; D ambiguous. CDR3 length: 13 amino acids. V shed 5 bases and J shed 5 bases, with 10 bases lying between them. Looked up from germline, CDR1 is MNHNS and CDR2 is SASEGT. CDR3 in amino acids: CASSPAFDQPQHF. In nucleotides, the CDR3 is TGTGCCAGCAGTCCCGCCTTCGATCAGCCCCAGCATTTT.

The chain employs TRBV5-1 and TRBJ2-4; D uncertain. The V gene lost 0 bases and the J gene lost 1 base, with 11 bases spanning the gap. The CDR3 has 16 amino acids. Germline CDR1 SGHRS, CDR2 YFSETQ. Here the CDR3 reads CASSLGPTVAKNIQYF. Written as DNA, the CDR3 is TGCGCCAGCAGCTTGGGACCCACCGTGGCCAAAAACATTCAGTACTTC.

The V call is TRBV11-1, the J call TRBJ2-1, with D perhaps matching TRBD2 (6 bases). Trimming shortened V by 1 base and J by 3 bases, and 10 bases separated the two germline ends. The CDR3 sequence is 15 residues long. CDR1 and CDR2 from the germline V gene are SGHAT and FQDESV (reference sequence). In DNA, the CDR3 is TGTGCCAGCAGCTTAGTATCGGGGGACTACAATGAGCAGTTCTTC. Translating it yields CASSLVSGDYNEQFF.

This clonotype appeared a few times. J is TRBJ2-3 and V is TRBV24-1; D may be TRBD2 (5 bases). This CDR3 comprises 16 residues. Trimming took off 4 bases at V and 2 bases at J, with 15 bases between the two ends. Germline lookup yields CDR1 KGHDR and CDR2 SFDVKD. The CDR3 sequence: CATSDGVSDSTDTQYF. The CDR3 DNA reads as TGTGCCACCAGTGACGGGGTTTCGGACTCCACAGATACGCAGTATTTT.

The rearrangement links TRBV5-1 to TRBJ2-2; perhaps TRBD1 as D (6 bases). Deletions cut 1 base from V and 7 bases from J, with 35 bases between. The CDR3 is 22 residues long. Germline assignment: CDR1 SGHRS and CDR2 YFSETQ. The CDR3 region is CASSLFGASKIPRGNSNGELFF. The DNA for the CDR3 is TGCGCCAGCAGCTTGTTTGGGGCCTCTAAAATCCCTAGGGGGAATTCAAACGGGGAGCTGTTTTTT.

This chain uses TRBV7-8 with TRBJ1-2; a weak D match, TRBD1 (6 bases). This CDR3 is built from 18 residues. V lost 2 bases, J lost 4 bases, and 23 bases lay in between. Germline lookup yields CDR1 SGHVS and CDR2 FQNEAQ. CDR3 residues: CASSLRALQGSLPYGYTF. In DNA form, the CDR3 reads TGTGCCAGCAGCTTACGGGCCCTTCAGGGGAGTCTGCCCTATGGCTACACCTTC.

CDR3 region: CASSDGTRNTQYF. The DNA of the CDR3 is TGTGCCAGCAGCGATGGGACACGGAATACGCAGTATTTT. The chain is built from TRBV7-2 and TRBJ2-3, with a weak D call TRBD1 (6 bases). The CDR3 totals 13 residues. Germline values: CDR1 SGHTA, CDR2 FQGNSA. V was cut by 5 bases and J by 7 bases, with 13 bases left in between.

This chain links TRBV20-1 with TRBJ2-7; weak D call: TRBD1 (6 bases). Germline V gene data show CDR1 as DFQATT and CDR2 as SNEGSKA (reference sequence). CDR3 length: 12 amino acids. Deletions cut 4 bases from V and 0 bases from J, with 7 bases between. The DNA for the CDR3 is TGCAGTGCTAACAGGGCCTCCTACGAGCAGTACTTC. It codes for CSANRASYEQYF.

This clonotype was counted only a few times. CDR3 residues: CASLRRGAYNEQFF. The CDR3, as DNA: TGTGCCAGCCTCCGCCGCGGGGCATACAATGAGCAGTTCTTC. This chain uses TRBV6-2 or TRBV6-3 with TRBJ2-1, with a weak D call TRBD2 (6 bases). The CDR3 is made up of 14 amino acids. The V end was cut by 8 bases, the J end by 4 bases, with 15 bases between. Germline V lookup: CDR1 MNHEY, CDR2 SVGEGT.

The CDR3 nucleotides read TGTGCCAGCTCACCACCTGACAGGGAAGCTGGCTACACCTTC. It is translated as CASSPPDREAGYTF. J is TRBJ1-2 and V is TRBV18, with 7 bases matching TRBD1. This CDR3 has 14 residues. V shed 0 bases, J shed 7 bases, and the junction held 5 bases outside the gene matches. CDR1 is KGHSH, CDR2 LQKENI, per germline. Looking up the rest from reference TRBV18 and TRBJ1-2 gives the full variable domain: NAGVMQNPRHLVRRRGQEARLRCSPMKGHSHVYWYRQLPEEGLKFMVYLQKENIIDESGMPKERFSAEFPKEGPSILRIQQVVRGDSAAYFCASSPPDREAGYTFGSGTRLTVV.

This clonotype came up many times. The chain has TRBV5-1 and TRBJ2-1; TRBD2 aligns across 11 bases. The CDR3 extends over 14 amino acids. Germline CDR1 is SGHRS and CDR2 is YFSETQ. Unmatched junction bases numbered 2, after V lost 1 base and J lost 8 bases. The chain's CDR3 is CASSLFSGGDEQFF. The CDR3 DNA reads TGCGCCAGCAGCTTGTTTAGCGGGGGGGATGAGCAGTTCTTC.

This clonotype was seen repeatedly, ten times or more. V gene TRBV7-2 combines with J gene TRBJ2-5; no reliable D call. Germline V gives CDR1 SGHTA, CDR2 FQGNSA. The CDR3 consists of 13 residues. V lost 1 base and J 5 bases, leaving 8 bases between the germline ends. The CDR3 nucleotides read TGTGCCAGCAGCTTAGGACCGTGGGAGACCCAGTACTTC. It translates to CASSLGPWETQYF. Supplemented by reference TRBV7-2 and TRBJ2-5, the full variable domain reads GAGVSQSPSNKVTEKGKDVELRCDPISGHTALYWYRQSLGQGLEFLIYFQGNSAPDKSGLPSDRFSAERTGGSVSTLTIQRTQQEDSAVYLCASSLGPWETQYFGPGTRLLVL.

The chain links TRBV24-1 to TRBJ2-1, with D possibly matching TRBD2 (5 bases). Trimming removed 4 bases at V and 8 bases at J, with 20 bases between. This CDR3 is built from 16 residues. Germline V lookup: CDR1 KGHDR, CDR2 SFDVKD. Here the CDR3 reads CATSETGKEGRHEQFF. In DNA, the CDR3 is TGTGCCACCAGTGAGACCGGGAAAGAGGGTCGTCATGAGCAGTTCTTC.

This clonotype has a handful of counts. The chain has TRBV20-1 and TRBJ1-1, with 9 nucleotides matching TRBD1. Per germline, CDR1 DFQATT and CDR2 SNEGSKA (reference sequence). This CDR3 is built from 16 residues. V gave up 2 bases and J gave up 5 bases; unmatched junction bases: 12. CDR3: CSARPRDRATWTEAFF. The CDR3 DNA reads TGCAGTGCTAGACCCCGGGACAGGGCCACGTGGACTGAAGCTTTCTTT.

The chain uses TRBV11-2 and TRBJ2-1; D is uncertain. CDR3 length equals 14 residues. V was pared by 3 bases and J by 12 bases, with 18 bases between. Germline CDR1 reads SGHAT; CDR2 reads FQNNGV. The CDR3 spells CASSFVGQKIGQFF. CDR3 coding DNA: TGTGCCAGCAGCTTCGTGGGCCAGAAAATAGGGCAGTTCTTC.

The genes are TRBV4-2 and TRBJ2-7, with 9 bases identical to TRBD2. Germline assignment: CDR1 LGHNA and CDR2 YNFKEQ. Trimming took 1 base from V and 1 from J; bases not matched to a gene: 5. The CDR3 covers 16 residues. The DNA for the CDR3 is TGTGCCAGCAGCCAAGGGCTAGCGGGGCTATCCTACGAGCAGTACTTC. It translates to CASSQGLAGLSYEQYF.

This clonotype came up a few times. CDR3 DNA: TGTGCCAGCAGCTTGGTACAGGGGCCCACAGATACGCAGTATTTT. Protein sequence: CASSLVQGPTDTQYF. This chain links TRBV7-9 with TRBJ2-3; TRBD1 agrees at 7 bases. Germline V CDR1 and CDR2: SEHNR, FQNEAQ (reference sequence). CDR3 length equals 15 residues. After removal of 3 bases from V and 2 bases from J, the junction contained 5 bases not matched to a gene.

This clonotype was detected many times. The chain has TRBV20-1 and TRBJ2-7, with 9 bases fitting TRBD2. CDR3 length: 14 residues. The V gene end was trimmed by 0 bases and the J gene end by 5 bases; junction bases not matched to a gene: 5. From germline, CDR1 is DFQATT and CDR2 SNEGSKA (reference sequence). The CDR3 DNA reads as TGCAGTGCTAGAGAGGCTAGCGGGACCGACGAGCAGTACGTC. This sequence encodes CSAREASGTDEQYV.

V gene TRBV5-6 combines with J gene TRBJ2-3, with 7 bases fitting TRBD2. Losses at the gene ends were 0 bases for V and 1 base for J; bases not matched to a gene: 5. The CDR3 spans 16 residues. CDR1 is SGHDT and CDR2 is YYEEEE in the germline V gene. The CDR3 loop reads CASSLGPSGRTDTQYF. CDR3 DNA sequence: TGTGCCAGCAGCTTGGGTCCTAGCGGACGCACAGATACGCAGTATTTT.

This sequence joins TRBV7-2 and TRBJ2-1, with TRBD2 identical over 7 bases. Trimming took 3 bases from V and 9 from J; bases not matched to a gene: 8. Per germline, CDR1 SGHTA and CDR2 FQGNSA. The CDR3 contains 14 residues. This CDR3 is CASSFGGGVLEQFF. The CDR3 region has the DNA TGTGCCAGCAGCTTTGGGGGAGGGGTCCTTGAGCAGTTCTTC.

The CDR3 nucleotides read TGCAGTGCTAGAATCCCCGGACAGGAGTACAATGAGCAGTTCTTC. Its translation: CSARIPGQEYNEQFF. The chain joins TRBV20-1 to TRBJ2-1; TRBD1 aligns across 7 bases. CDR1 is DFQATT, CDR2 SNEGSKA, per germline (reference sequence). The length of the CDR3 is 15 residues. J gave up 4 bases and V 2 bases, and 8 bases lay outside the gene matches.

The chain joins TRBV11-2 to TRBJ2-1, with D maybe TRBD1 (6 bases). Germline V gene lookup returns CDR1 SGHAT and CDR2 FQNNGV. This CDR3 has 17 amino acids. The V end lost 5 bases, the J end lost 7 bases, and 24 bases lay between the germline ends. CDR3 in DNA: TGTGCCAGCAGCAGAGGACAGACTGCCCCACCCAGTAATGAGCAGTTCTTC. Translated: CASSRGQTAPPSNEQFF.

A remark on this clonotype: Germline is not matched at one junction end, which may reflect a read error. The chain links TRBV7-9 to TRBJ2-7; D is perhaps TRBD1 (6 bases). Germline V CDR1 and CDR2: SEHNR, FQNEAQ (reference sequence). CDR3 size: 12 residues. DNA for the CDR3: TGTGCCAGCACCTTACCGAGGGGGGAGCAGTACTTC. This codes for CASTLPRGEQYF.

This clonotype came up a few times. This chain uses TRBV11-2 with TRBJ2-1, with 7 bases matching TRBD2. Per germline, CDR1 SGHAT and CDR2 FQNNGV. The CDR3 is 15 residues long. Germline trimming cut 7 bases from V and 9 bases from J; bases unmatched to any gene: 15. CDR3 residues: CASMNVAGSYSEQFF. The CDR3 DNA sequence: TGTGCCAGCATGAATGTAGCGGGTAGTTATAGTGAGCAGTTCTTC.

In this sample, this clonotype turned up a few times. CDR3 amino acids: CATSDLNSPSHEQFF. The CDR3 region has the DNA TGTGCCACCAGTGATTTGAACTCCCCGAGCCATGAGCAGTTCTTC. This sequence joins TRBV24-1 and TRBJ2-1; no definite D call. Trimming removed 0 bases at V and 8 bases at J, with 13 bases between. The CDR3 is 15 residues long. The germline CDR1 and CDR2 sequences are KGHDR and SFDVKD.

In its sample, this clonotype was seen a few times. Written as DNA, the CDR3 is TGCAGTGCTAGAGATAGGGGCTCGGAGACCCAGTACTTC. Its protein is CSARDRGSETQYF. The chain has TRBV20-1 and TRBJ2-5; possible D gene TRBD1, 5 bases. Germline CDR1 reads DFQATT; CDR2 reads SNEGSKA (reference sequence). The CDR3 extends over 13 amino acids. The ends were cut back, 0 bases at V and 5 bases at J, with 10 bases in the middle.

V gene TRBV20-1 combines with J gene TRBJ2-3; 7 nucleotides agree with TRBD1. The V gene end was trimmed by 3 bases and the J gene end by 5 bases; junction bases not matched to a gene: 14. The CDR3 consists of 16 residues. Germline values: CDR1 DFQATT, CDR2 SNEGSKA (reference sequence). This CDR3 reads CSASRAGGFVLDTQYF. The CDR3 nucleotides are TGCAGTGCTAGCCGAGCAGGGGGTTTTGTTTTAGATACGCAGTATTTT.

V is TRBV12-3 or TRBV12-4 and J is TRBJ1-4, with D possibly TRBD1 on 5 matching bases. V lost 5 bases and J lost 9, with 19 bases in between. The CDR3 is 15 residues long. CDR3 in DNA: TGTGCCAGCAGTCCCCTGAGGGGAGGAACGAAAAAACTGTTTTTT. This sequence encodes CASSPLRGGTKKLFF.

This clonotype has only a few counts. V and J are TRBV9 and TRBJ2-3; D is undetermined. V was clipped by 3 bases and J by 0 bases, with 5 bases between them. CDR1 and CDR2 (germline): SGDLS, YYNGEE. This CDR3 spans 13 amino acids. As DNA, the CDR3 is TGTGCCAGCAGCGGATACAGCACAGATACGCAGTATTTT. Its protein product is CASSGYSTDTQYF.

This chain uses TRBV20-1 with TRBJ2-7; D not certain. CDR3 length: 14 amino acids. CDR1 and CDR2 from the germline V gene are DFQATT and SNEGSKA (reference sequence). V was cut by 1 base and J by 2 bases, with 12 bases left in between. The CDR3 here is CSARGIAATYEQYF. In nucleotides, the CDR3 is TGCAGTGCTAGAGGAATAGCAGCGACCTACGAGCAGTACTTC.